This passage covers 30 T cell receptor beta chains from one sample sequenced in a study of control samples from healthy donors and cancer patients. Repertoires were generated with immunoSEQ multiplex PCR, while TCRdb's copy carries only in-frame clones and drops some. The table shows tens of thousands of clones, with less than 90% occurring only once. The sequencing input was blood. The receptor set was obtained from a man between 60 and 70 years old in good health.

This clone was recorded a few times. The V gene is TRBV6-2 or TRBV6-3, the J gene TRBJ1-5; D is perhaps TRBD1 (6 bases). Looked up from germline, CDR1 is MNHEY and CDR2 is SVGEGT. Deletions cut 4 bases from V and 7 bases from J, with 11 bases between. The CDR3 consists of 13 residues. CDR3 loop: CASSLGGKQPQHF. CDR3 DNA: TGTGCCAGCAGTTTAGGGGGGAAACAGCCCCAGCATTTT.

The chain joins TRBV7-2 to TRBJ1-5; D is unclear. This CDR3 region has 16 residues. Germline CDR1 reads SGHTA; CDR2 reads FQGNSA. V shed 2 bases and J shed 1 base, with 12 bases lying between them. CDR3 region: CASSLLGSGSNQPQHF. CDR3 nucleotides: TGTGCCAGCAGCTTATTAGGGAGTGGGAGCAATCAGCCCCAGCATTTT.

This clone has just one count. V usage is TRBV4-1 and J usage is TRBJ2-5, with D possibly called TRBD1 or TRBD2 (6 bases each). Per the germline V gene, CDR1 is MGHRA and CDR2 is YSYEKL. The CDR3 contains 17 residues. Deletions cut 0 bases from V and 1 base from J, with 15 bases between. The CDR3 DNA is TGCGCCAGCAGCCAAGATTCGGCCGGGGGCCGCCAAGAGACCCAGTACTTC. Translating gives CASSQDSAGGRQETQYF.

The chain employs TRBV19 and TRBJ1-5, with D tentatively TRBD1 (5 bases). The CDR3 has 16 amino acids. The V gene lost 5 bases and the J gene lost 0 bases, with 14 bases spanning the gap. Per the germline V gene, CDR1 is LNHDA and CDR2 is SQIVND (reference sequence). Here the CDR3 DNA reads TGTGCCAGTAGTCCGAACCCGACAGTTAGCAATCAGCCCCAGCATTTT. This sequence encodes CASSPNPTVSNQPQHF.

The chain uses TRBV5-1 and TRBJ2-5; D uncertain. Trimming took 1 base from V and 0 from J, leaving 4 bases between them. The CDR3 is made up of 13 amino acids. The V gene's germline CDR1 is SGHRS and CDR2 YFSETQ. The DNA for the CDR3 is TGCGCCAGCAGCTTGACAGACCAAGAGACCCAGTACTTC. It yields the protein CASSLTDQETQYF.

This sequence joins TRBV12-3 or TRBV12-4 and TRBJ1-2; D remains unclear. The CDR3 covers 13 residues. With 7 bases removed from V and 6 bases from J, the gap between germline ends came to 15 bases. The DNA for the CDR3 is TGTGCCAGCACCCAGGAAGGAATCCATGGCTACACCTTC. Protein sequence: CASTQEGIHGYTF.

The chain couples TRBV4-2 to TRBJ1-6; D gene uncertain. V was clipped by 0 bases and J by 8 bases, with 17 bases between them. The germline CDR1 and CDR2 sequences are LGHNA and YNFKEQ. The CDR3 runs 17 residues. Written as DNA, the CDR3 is TGTGCCAGCAGCCAAGAGGCTTCTGGCAGGAATTATTCACCCCTCCACTTT. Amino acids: CASSQEASGRNYSPLHF.

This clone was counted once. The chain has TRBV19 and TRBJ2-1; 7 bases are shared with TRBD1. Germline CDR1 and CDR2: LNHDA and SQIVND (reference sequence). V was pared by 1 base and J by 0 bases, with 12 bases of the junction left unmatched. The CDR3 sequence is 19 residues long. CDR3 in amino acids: CASSIGRGARDSSYNEQFF. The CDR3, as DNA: TGTGCCAGTAGTATAGGAAGAGGGGCTCGGGACAGCTCCTACAATGAGCAGTTCTTC.

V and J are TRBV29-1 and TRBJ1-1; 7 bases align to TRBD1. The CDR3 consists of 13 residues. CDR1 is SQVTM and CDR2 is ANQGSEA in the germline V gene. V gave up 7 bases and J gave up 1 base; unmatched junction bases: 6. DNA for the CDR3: TGCAGCGCGGGACAGCCAGGGAACACTGAAGCTTTCTTT. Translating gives CSAGQPGNTEAFF.

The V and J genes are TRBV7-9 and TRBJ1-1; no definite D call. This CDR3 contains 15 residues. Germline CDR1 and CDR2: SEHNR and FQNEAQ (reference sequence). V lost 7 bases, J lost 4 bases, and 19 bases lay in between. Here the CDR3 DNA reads TGTGCCAGCACCCCTGGGCTGTCCGTGGGCACTGAAGCTTTCTTT. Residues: CASTPGLSVGTEAFF.

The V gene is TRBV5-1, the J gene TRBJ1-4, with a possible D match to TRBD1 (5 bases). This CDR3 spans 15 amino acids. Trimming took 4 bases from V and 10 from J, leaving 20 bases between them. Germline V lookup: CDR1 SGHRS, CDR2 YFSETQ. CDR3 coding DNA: TGCGCCAGCAGCCCGGACGGACCAGGGTGGGGAAAACTGTTTTTT. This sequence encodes CASSPDGPGWGKLFF.

CDR3 nucleotide sequence: TGTGCCAGCAGCCCCATCTATCGCACAGATACGCAGTATTTT. It encodes CASSPIYRTDTQYF. The rearrangement links TRBV7-2 to TRBJ2-3, with D unclear. V lost 5 bases to trimming and J lost 1 base, with 10 bases between them. The CDR3 totals 14 residues. Per germline, CDR1 SGHTA and CDR2 FQGNSA. Variable domain in full (rest from reference TRBV7-2 and TRBJ2-3): GAGVSQSPSNKVTEKGKDVELRCDPISGHTALYWYRQSLGQGLEFLIYFQGNSAPDKSGLPSDRFSAERTGGSVSTLTIQRTQQEDSAVYLCASSPIYRTDTQYFGPGTRLTVL.

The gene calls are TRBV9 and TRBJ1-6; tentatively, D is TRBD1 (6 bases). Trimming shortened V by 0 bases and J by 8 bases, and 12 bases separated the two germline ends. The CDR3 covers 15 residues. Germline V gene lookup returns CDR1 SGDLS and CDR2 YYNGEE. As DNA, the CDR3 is TGTGCCAGCAGCGTAGAGGGGGGGCCTCATTCACCCCTCCACTTT. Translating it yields CASSVEGGPHSPLHF.

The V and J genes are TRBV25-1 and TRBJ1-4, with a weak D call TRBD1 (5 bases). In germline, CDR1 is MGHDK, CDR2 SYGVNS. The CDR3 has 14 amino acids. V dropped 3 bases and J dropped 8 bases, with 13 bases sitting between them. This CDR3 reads CASSDLRGTEKLFF. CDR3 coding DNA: TGTGCCAGCAGTGATTTGAGAGGGACCGAAAAACTGTTTTTT.

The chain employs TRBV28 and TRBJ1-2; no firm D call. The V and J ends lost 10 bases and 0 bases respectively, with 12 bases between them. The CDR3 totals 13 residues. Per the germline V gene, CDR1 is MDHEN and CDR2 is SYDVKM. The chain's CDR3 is CATVAGSNYGYTF. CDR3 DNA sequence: TGTGCCACCGTCGCCGGGTCTAACTATGGCTACACCTTC.

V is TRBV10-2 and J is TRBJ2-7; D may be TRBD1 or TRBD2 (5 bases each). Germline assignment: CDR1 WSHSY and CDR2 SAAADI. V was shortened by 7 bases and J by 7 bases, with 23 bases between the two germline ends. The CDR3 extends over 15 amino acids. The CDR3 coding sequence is TGCGCCAGCAAAAGTGGTGGAGGCCAGGGACGAGAGCAGTACTTC. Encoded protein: CASKSGGGQGREQYF.

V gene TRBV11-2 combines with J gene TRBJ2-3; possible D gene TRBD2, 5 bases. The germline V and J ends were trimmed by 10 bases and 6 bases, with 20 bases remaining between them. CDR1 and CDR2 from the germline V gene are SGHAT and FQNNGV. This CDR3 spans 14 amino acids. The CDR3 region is CATERNLRADTQYF. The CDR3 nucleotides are TGTGCCACCGAACGGAATTTGAGGGCCGATACGCAGTATTTT.

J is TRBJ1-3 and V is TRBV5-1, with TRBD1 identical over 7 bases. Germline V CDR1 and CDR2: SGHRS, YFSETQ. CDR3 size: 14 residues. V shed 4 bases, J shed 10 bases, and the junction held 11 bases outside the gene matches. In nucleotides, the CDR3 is TGCGCCAGCAGCGGCGGTACTTCGGACAGGACCATATATTTT. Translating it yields CASSGGTSDRTIYF.

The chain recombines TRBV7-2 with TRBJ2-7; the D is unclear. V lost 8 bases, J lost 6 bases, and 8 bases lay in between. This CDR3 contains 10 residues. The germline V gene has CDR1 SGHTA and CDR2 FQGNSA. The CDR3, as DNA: TGTGCCAGCGGGGATCTCGAGCAGTACTTC. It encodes CASGDLEQYF.

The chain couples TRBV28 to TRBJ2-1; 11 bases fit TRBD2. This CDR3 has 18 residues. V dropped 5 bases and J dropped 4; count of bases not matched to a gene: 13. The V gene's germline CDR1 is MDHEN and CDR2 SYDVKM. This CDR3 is CASSPRGLAGSQYNEQFF. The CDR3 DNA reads TGTGCCAGCAGTCCCCGCGGACTAGCGGGTTCCCAGTACAATGAGCAGTTCTTC.

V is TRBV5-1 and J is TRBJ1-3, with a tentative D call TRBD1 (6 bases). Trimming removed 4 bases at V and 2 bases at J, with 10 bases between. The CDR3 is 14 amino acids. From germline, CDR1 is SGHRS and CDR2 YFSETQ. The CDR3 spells CASSQTGTGNTIYF. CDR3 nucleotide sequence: TGCGCCAGCAGCCAGACAGGTACTGGAAACACCATATATTTT.

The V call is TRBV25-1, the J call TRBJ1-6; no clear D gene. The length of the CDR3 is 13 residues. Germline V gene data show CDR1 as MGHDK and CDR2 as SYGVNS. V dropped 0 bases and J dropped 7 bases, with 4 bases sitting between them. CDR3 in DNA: TGTGCCAGCAGTGAATATAAGAATTCACCCCTCCACTTT. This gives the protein CASSEYKNSPLHF.

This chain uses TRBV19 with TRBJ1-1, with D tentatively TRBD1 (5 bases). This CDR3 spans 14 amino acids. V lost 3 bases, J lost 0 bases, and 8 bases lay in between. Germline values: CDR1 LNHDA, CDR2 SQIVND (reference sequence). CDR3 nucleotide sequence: TGTGCCAGTAGTATCCGGGGCATGAACACTGAAGCTTTCTTT. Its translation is CASSIRGMNTEAFF.

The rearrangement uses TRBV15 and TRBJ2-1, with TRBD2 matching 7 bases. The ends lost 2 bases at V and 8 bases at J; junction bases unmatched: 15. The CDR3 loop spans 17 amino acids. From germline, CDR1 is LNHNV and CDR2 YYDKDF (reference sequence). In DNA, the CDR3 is TGTGCCACCAGCAGATACCCTGGACTAGTATCTGTGGATGAGCAGTTCTTC. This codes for CATSRYPGLVSVDEQFF. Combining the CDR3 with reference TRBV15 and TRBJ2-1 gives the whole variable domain DAMVIQNPRYQVTQFGKPVTLSCSQTLNHNVMYWYQQKSSQAPKLLFHYYDKDFNNEADTPDNFQSRRPNTSFCFLDIRSPGLGDTAMYLCATSRYPGLVSVDEQFFGPGTRLTVL.

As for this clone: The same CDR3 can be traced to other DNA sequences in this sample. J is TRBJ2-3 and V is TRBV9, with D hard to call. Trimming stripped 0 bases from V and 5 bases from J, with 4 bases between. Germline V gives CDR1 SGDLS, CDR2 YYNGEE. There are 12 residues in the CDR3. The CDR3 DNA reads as TGTGCCAGCAGCGTAGTTGGAGATACGCAGTATTTT. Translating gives CASSVVGDTQYF.

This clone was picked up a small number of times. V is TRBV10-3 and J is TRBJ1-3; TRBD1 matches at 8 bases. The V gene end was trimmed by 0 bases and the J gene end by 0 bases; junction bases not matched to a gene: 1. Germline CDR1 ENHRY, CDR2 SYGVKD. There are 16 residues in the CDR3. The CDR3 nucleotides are TGTGCCATCAGTGAGTCGCAGGGGGCCTCTGGAAACACCATATATTTT. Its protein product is CAISESQGASGNTIYF.

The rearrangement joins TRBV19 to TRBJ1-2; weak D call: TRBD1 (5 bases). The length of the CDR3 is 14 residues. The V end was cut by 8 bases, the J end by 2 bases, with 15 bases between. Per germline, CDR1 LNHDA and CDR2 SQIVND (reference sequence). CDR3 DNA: TGTGCCAGTTGGGGGGACCCTGCCAACTATGGCTACACCTTC. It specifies CASWGDPANYGYTF. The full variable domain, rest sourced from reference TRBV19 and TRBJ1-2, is DGGITQSPKYLFRKEGQNVTLSCEQNLNHDAMYWYRQDPGQGLRLIYYSQIVNDFQKGDIAEGYSVSREKKESFPLTVTSAQKNPTAFYLCASWGDPANYGYTFGSGTRLTVV.

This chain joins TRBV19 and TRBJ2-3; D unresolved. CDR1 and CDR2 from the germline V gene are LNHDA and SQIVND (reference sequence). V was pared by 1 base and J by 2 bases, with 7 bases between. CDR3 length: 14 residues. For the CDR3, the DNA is TGTGCCAGTAGTATAGGGTGGACCACAGATACGCAGTATTTT. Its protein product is CASSIGWTTDTQYF.

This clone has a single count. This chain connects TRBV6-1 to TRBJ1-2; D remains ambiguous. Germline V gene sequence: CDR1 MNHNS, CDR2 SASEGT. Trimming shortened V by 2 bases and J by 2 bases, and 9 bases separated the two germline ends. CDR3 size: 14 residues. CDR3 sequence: CASSEWNTNYGYTF. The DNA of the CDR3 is TGTGCCAGCAGTGAATGGAACACAAACTATGGCTACACCTTC.

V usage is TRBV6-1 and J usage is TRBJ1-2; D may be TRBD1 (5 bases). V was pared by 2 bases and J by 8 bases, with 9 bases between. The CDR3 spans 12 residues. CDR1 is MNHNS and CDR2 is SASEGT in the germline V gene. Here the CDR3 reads CASSEQGHGYTF. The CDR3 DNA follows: TGTGCCAGCAGTGAACAGGGTCACGGCTACACCTTC.